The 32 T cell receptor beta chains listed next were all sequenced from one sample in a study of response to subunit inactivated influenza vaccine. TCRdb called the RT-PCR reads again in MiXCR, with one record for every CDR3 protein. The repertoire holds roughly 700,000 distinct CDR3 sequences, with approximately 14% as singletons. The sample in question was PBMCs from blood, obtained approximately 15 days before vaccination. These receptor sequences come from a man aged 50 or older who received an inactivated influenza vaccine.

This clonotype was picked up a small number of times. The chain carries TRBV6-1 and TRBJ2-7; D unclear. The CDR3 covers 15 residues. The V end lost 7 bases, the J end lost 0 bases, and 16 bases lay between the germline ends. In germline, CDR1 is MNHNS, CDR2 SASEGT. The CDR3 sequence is CASTTLSAASYEQYF. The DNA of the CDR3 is TGTGCCAGCACTACTTTGTCTGCGGCCTCCTACGAGCAGTACTTC.

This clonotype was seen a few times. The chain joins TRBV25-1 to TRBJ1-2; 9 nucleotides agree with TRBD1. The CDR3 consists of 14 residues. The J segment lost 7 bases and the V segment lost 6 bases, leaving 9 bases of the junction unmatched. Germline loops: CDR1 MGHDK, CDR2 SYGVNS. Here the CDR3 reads CASSTGGRVSGYTF. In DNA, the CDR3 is TGTGCCAGCAGCACAGGGGGCAGGGTATCTGGCTACACCTTC.

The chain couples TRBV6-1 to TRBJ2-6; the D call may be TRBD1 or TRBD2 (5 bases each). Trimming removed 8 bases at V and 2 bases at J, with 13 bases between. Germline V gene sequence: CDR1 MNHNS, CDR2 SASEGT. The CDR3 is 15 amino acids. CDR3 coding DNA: TGTGCCAGCCAGGGAGTTAGGCCTGGGGCCAACGTCCTGACTTTC. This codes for CASQGVRPGANVLTF.

The CDR3 nucleotides read TGTGCCAGCAGCGTAGGAGGGCCAGGGGAGACCCAGTACTTC. Residues: CASSVGGPGETQYF. This chain uses TRBV9 with TRBJ2-5; D is possibly TRBD1 or TRBD2 (5 bases each). Germline V lookup: CDR1 SGDLS, CDR2 YYNGEE. V was trimmed by 0 bases and J by 5 bases, leaving 11 bases between them. There are 14 residues in the CDR3.

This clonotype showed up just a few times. CDR3 nucleotides: TGTGCCAGCACTAACAGGTTCCCAGGGGAGGAGGGGTCCTCCTACAATGAGCAGTTCTTC. Its translation: CASTNRFPGEEGSSYNEQFF. This chain joins TRBV6-2 or TRBV6-3 and TRBJ2-1; D may correspond to TRBD1 or TRBD2 (6 bases each). The ends were cut back, 7 bases at V and 0 bases at J, with 28 bases in the middle. From germline, CDR1 is MNHEY and CDR2 SVGEGT. CDR3 size: 20 residues.

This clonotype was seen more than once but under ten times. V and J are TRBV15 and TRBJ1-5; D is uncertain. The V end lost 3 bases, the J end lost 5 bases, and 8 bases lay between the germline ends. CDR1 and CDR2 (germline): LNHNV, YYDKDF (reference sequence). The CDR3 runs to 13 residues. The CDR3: CATSSQHDQPQHF. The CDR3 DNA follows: TGTGCCACCAGCAGCCAACACGATCAGCCCCAGCATTTT.

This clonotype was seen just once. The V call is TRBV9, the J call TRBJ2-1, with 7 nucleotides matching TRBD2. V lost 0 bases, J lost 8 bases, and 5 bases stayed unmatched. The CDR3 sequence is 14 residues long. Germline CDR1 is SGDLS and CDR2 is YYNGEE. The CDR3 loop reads CASSVAGRGDEQFF. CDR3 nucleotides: TGTGCCAGCAGCGTAGCGGGACGGGGGGATGAGCAGTTCTTC.

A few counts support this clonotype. CDR3 in amino acids: CASGQGDTGELFF. The CDR3 DNA sequence: TGCGCCAGCGGACAGGGTGACACCGGGGAGCTGTTTTTT. The chain combines TRBV5-1 with TRBJ2-2; 8 positions agree with TRBD1. The germline V gene has CDR1 SGHRS and CDR2 YFSETQ. This CDR3 is 13 amino acids long. The V gene end was trimmed by 7 bases and the J gene end by 3 bases; junction bases not matched to a gene: 2.

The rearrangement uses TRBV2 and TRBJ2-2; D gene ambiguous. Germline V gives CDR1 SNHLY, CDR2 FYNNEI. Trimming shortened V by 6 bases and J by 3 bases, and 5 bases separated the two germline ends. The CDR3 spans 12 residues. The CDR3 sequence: CASRDHTGELFF. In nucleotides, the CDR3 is TGTGCCAGCAGGGACCACACCGGGGAGCTGTTTTTT.

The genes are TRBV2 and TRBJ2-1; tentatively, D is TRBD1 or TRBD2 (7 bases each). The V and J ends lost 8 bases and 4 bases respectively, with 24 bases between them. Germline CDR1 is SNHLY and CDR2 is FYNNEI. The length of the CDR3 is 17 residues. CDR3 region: CASGGGQFGTRYNEQFF. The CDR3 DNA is TGTGCCAGCGGCGGGGGACAGTTCGGGACTCGATACAATGAGCAGTTCTTC.

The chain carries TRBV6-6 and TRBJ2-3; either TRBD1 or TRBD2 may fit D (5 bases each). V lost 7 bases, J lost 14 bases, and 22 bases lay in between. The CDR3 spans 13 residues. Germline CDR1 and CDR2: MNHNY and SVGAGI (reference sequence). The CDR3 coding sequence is TGTGCCAGCAATCTAAGCCGGGACCCCCCCGGGTATTTT. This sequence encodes CASNLSRDPPGYF.

Here the CDR3 reads CATSRDLPQTLSGANVLTF. The CDR3 DNA is TGTGCCACCAGCAGAGATCTGCCCCAAACCCTCTCTGGGGCCAACGTCCTGACTTTC. The V gene is TRBV15, the J gene TRBJ2-6; D is uncertain. Per the germline V gene, CDR1 is LNHNV and CDR2 is YYDKDF (reference sequence). Trimming left V 0 bases short and J 0 bases short, with 15 bases between. This CDR3 comprises 19 residues.

This CDR3 reads CASSSVGYTYEQYF. As DNA, the CDR3 is TGTGCCAGCAGTTCCGTAGGTTACACCTACGAGCAGTACTTC. The V gene is TRBV6-2 or TRBV6-3, the J gene TRBJ2-7; D gene ambiguous. Trimming removed 4 bases from V and 2 bases from J, with 12 bases in between. The CDR3 has 14 residues. From germline, CDR1 is MNHEY and CDR2 SVGEGT.

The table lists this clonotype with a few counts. CDR3 region: CASSQPRTGVGPGELFF. Written as DNA, the CDR3 is TGTGCCAGCAGCCAACCAAGGACAGGGGTCGGCCCCGGGGAGCTGTTTTTT. The rearrangement links TRBV3-1 to TRBJ2-2; 9 bases match TRBD1. V shed 2 bases, J shed 6 bases, and the junction held 10 bases outside the gene matches. The V gene's germline CDR1 is LGHDT and CDR2 YNNKEL (reference sequence). This CDR3 region has 17 residues.

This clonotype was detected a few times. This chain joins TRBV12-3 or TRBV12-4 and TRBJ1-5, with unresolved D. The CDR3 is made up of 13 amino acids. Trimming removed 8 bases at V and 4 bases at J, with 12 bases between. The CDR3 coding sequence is TGTGCCAGCGCACTCGGCGGGAATCAGCCCCAGCATTTT. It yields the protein CASALGGNQPQHF.

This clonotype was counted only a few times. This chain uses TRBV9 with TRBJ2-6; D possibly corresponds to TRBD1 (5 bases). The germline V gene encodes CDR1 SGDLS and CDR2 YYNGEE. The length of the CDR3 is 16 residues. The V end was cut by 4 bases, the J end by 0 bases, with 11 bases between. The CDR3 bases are TGTGCCAGCAGCTCTTCAGGGTCCTCTGGGGCCAACGTCCTGACTTTC. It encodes CASSSSGSSGANVLTF.

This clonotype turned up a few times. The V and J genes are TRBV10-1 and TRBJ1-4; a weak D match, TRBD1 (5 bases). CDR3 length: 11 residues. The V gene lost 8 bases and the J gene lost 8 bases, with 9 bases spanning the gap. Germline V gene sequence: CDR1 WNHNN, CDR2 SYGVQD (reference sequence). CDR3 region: CASGEGEKLFF. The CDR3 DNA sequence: TGCGCCAGCGGAGAGGGGGAAAAACTGTTTTTT.

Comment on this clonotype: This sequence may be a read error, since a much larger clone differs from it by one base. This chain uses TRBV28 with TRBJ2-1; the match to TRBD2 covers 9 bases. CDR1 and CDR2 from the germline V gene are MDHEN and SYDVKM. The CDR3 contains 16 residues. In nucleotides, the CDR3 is TGTGTCAGCAGTACTAGGCCTAGCGGGGTCAGGAATGAGCAGTTCTTC. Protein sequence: CVSSTRPSGVRNEQFF.

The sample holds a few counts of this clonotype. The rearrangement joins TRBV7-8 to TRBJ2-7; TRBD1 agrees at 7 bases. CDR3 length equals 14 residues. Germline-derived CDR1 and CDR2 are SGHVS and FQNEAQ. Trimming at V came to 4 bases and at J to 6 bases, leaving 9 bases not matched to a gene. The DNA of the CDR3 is TGTGCCAGCAGCTCCCTAGACAGGGATTCCGAGCAGTACTTC. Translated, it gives CASSSLDRDSEQYF.

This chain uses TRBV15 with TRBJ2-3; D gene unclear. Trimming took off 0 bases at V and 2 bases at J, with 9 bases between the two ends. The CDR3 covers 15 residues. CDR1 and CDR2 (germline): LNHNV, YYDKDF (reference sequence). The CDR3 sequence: CATSRDIALTDTQYF. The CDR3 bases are TGTGCCACCAGCAGAGATATCGCCCTCACAGATACGCAGTATTTT.

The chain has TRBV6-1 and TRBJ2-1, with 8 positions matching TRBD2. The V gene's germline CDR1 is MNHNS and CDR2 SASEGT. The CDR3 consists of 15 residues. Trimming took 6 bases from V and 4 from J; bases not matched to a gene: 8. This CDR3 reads CASRASGGGYNEQFF. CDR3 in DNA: TGTGCCAGCAGAGCCAGCGGCGGGGGGTACAATGAGCAGTTCTTC.

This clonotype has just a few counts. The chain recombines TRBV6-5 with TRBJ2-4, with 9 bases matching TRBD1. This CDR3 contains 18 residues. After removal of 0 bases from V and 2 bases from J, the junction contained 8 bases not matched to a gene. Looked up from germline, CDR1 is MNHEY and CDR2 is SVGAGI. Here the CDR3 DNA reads TGTGCCAGCAGTTACTCTTACGGGACAGGGTTATCCAAAAACATTCAGTACTTC. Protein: CASSYSYGTGLSKNIQYF.

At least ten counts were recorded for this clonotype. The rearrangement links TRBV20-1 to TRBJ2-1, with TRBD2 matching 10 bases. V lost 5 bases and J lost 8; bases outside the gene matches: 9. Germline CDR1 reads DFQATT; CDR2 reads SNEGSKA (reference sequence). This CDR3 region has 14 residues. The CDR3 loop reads CSAGRASGSYEQFF. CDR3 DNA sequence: TGCAGTGCTGGGAGGGCTAGCGGGAGCTATGAGCAGTTCTTC.

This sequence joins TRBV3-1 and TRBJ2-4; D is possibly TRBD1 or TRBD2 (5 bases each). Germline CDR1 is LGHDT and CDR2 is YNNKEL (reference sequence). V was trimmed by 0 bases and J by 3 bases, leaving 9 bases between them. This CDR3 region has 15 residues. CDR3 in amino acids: CASSQDGGVKNIQYF. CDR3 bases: TGTGCCAGCAGCCAAGATGGGGGAGTCAAAAACATTCAGTACTTC. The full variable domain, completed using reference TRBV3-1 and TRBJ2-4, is DTAVSQTPKYLVTQMGNDKSIKCEQNLGHDTMYWYKQDSKKFLKIMFSYNNKELIINETVPNRFSPKSPDKAHLNLHINSLELGDSAVYFCASSQDGGVKNIQYFGAGTRLSVL.

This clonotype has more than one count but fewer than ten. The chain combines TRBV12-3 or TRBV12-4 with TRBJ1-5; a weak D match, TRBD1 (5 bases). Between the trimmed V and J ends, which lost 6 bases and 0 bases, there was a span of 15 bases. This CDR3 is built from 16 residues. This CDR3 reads CASSRGTGYSNQPQHF. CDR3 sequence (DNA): TGTGCCAGCAGCCGTGGGACCGGATATAGCAATCAGCCCCAGCATTTT.

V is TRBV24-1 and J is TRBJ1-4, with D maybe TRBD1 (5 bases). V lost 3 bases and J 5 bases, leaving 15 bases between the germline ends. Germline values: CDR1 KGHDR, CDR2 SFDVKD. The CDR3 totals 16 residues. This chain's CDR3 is CATSDDRDGPNEKLFF. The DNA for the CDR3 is TGTGCCACCAGTGATGACCGGGACGGCCCGAATGAAAAACTGTTTTTT.

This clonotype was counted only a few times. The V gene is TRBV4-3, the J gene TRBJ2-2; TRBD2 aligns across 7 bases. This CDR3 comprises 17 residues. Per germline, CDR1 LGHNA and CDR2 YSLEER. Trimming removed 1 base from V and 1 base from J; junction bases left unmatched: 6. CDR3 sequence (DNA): TGCGCCAGCAGCCAAGGAGGGAGCGGGGAGAACACCGGGGAGCTGTTTTTT. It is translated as CASSQGGSGENTGELFF.

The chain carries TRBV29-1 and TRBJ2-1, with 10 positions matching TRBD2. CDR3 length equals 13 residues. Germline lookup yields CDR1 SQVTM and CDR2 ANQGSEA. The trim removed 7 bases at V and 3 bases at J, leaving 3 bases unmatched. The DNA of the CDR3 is TGCAGCGGTAGCGGGAGGTACTACAATGAGCAGTTCTTC. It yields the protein CSGSGRYYNEQFF.

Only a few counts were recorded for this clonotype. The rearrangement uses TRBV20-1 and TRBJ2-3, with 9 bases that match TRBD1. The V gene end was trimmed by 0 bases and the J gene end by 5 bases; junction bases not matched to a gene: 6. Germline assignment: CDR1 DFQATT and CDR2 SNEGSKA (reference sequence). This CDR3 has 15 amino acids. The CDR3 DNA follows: TGCAGTGCTAGAGATCCGGGACAGGGCATAGATACGCAGTATTTT. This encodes CSARDPGQGIDTQYF.

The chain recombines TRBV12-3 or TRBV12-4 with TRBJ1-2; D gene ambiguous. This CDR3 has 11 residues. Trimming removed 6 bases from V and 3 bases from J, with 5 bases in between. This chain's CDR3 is CASRSYYGYTF. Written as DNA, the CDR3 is TGTGCCAGCAGGAGCTACTATGGCTACACCTTC.

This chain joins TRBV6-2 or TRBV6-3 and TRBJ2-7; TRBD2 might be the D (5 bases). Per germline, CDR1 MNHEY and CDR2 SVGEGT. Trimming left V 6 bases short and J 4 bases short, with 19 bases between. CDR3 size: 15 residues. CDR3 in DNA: TGTGCCAGCAGACCTAGACAACTAGGCGATTACGAGCAGTACTTC. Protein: CASRPRQLGDYEQYF.

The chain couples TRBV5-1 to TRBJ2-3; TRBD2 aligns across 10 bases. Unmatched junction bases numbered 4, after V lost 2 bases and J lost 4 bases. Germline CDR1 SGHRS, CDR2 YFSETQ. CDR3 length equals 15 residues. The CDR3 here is CASSLAGGTSDTQYF. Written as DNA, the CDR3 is TGCGCCAGCAGCTTAGCGGGGGGGACATCAGATACGCAGTATTTT.